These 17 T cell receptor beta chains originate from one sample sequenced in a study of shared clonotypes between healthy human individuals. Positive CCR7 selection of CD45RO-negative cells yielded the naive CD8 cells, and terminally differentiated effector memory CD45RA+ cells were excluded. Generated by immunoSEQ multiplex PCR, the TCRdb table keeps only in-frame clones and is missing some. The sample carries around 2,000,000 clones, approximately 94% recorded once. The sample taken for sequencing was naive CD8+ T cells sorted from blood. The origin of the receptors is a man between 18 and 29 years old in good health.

CDR3 residues: CSVEGDRGREQYF. The CDR3 region has the DNA TGCAGCGTTGAAGGCGACAGGGGTCGCGAGCAGTACTTC. This chain links TRBV29-1 with TRBJ2-7; 8 bases are shared with TRBD1. The germline V gene encodes CDR1 SQVTM and CDR2 ANQGSEA. CDR3 size: 13 residues. V trimming: 1 base; J trimming: 6 bases; junction bases outside the gene matches: 5.

CDR3 bases: TGTGCCAGCAGCTCGGGACTTATGAATGAAAAACTGTTTTTT. As protein: CASSSGLMNEKLFF. The chain is built from TRBV28 and TRBJ1-4, with a tentative D call TRBD1 (5 bases). CDR1 and CDR2 from the germline V gene are MDHEN and SYDVKM. This CDR3 is 14 amino acids long. Trimming shortened V by 6 bases and J by 5 bases, and 13 bases separated the two germline ends.

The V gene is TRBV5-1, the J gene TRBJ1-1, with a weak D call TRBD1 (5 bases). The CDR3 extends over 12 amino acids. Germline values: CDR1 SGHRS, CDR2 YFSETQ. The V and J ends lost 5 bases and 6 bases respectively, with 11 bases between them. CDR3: CASSRTGSEAFF. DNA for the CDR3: TGCGCCAGCAGTCGTACAGGATCTGAAGCTTTCTTT.

CDR3 sequence: CALRRTGGDEQYF. CDR3 DNA: TGTGCCCTACGTCGAACAGGGGGCGACGAGCAGTACTTC. This chain links TRBV2 with TRBJ2-5; TRBD1 aligns across 9 bases. The better agreement between TRBJ2-7 and the DNA end casts doubt on the J call. This CDR3 is built from 13 residues. Per germline, CDR1 SNHLY and CDR2 FYNNEI.

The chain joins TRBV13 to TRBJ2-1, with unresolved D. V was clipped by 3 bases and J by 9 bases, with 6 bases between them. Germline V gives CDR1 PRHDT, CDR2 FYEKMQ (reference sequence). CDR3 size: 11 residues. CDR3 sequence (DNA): TGTGCCAGCAGCTTTAATATTGAGCAGTTCTTC. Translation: CASSFNIEQFF. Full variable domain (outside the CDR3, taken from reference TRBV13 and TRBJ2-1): AAGVIQSPRHLIKEKRETATLKCYPIPRHDTVYWYQQGPGQDPQFLISFYEKMQSDKGSIPDRFSAQQFSDYHSELNMSSLELGDSALYFCASSFNIEQFFGPGTRLTVL.

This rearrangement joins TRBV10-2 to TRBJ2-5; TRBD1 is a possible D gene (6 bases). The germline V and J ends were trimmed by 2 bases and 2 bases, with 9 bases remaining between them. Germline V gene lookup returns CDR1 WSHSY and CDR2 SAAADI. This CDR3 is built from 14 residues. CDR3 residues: CASSEGRGQETQYF. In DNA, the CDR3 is TGCGCCAGCAGTGAGGGCAGGGGACAAGAGACCCAGTACTTC.

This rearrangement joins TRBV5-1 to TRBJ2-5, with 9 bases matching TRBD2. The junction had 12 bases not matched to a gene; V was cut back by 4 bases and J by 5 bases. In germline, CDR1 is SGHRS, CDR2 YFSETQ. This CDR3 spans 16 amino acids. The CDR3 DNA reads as TGCGCCAGCAGCCGAACCGCGGGACTAGCCGAGGAGACCCAGTACTTC. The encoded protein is CASSRTAGLAEETQYF.

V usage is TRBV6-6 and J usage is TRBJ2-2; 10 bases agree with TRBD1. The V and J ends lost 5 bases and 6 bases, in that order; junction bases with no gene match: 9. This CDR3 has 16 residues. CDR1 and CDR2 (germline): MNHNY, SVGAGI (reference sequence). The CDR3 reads CASSPLGTGEAGELFF. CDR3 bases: TGTGCCAGCAGTCCACTAGGGACAGGGGAAGCCGGGGAGCTGTTTTTT.

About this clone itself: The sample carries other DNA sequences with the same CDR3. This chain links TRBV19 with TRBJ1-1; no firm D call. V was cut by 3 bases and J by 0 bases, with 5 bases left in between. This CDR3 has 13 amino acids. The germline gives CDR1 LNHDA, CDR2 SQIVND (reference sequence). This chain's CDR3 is CASSMLVNTEAFF. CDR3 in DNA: TGTGCCAGTAGTATGTTAGTGAACACTGAAGCTTTCTTT.

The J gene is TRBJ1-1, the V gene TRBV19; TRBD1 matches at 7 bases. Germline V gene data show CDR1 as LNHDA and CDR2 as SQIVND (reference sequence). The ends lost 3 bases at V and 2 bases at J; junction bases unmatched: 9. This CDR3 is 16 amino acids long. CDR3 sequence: CASSILGTDGNTEAFF. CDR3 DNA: TGTGCCAGTAGTATCCTTGGGACAGACGGAAACACTGAAGCTTTCTTT.

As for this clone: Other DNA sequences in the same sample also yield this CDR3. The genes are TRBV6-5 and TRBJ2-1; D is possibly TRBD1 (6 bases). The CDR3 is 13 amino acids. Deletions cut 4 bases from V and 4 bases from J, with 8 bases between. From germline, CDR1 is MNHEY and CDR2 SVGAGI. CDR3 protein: CASSSTGYNEQFF. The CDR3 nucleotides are TGTGCCAGCAGTTCGACAGGATACAATGAGCAGTTCTTC.

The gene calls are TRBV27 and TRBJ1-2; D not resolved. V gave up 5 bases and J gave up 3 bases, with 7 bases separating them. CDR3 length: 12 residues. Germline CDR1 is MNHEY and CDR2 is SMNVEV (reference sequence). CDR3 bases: TGTGCCAGCAGTGGGAATCACTATGGCTACACCTTC. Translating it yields CASSGNHYGYTF.

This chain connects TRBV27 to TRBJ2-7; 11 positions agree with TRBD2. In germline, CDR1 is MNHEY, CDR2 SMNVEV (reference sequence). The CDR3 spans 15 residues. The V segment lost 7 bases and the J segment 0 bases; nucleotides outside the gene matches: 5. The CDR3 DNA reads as TGTGCCAGCAAACATAGCGGGGGGGCCTCCTACGAGCAGTACTTC. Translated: CASKHSGGASYEQYF.

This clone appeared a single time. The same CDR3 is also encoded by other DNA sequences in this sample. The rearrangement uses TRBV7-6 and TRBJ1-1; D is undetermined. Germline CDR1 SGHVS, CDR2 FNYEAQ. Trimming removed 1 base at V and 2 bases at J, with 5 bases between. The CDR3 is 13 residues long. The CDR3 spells CASSLVENTEAFF. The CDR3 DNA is TGTGCCAGCAGCTTAGTGGAAAACACTGAAGCTTTCTTT.

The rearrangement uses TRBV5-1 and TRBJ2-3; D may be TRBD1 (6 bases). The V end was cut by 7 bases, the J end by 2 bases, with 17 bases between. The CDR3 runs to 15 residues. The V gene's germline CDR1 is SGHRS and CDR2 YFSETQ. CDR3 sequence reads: CASLSRDTLTDTQYF. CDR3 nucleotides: TGCGCCAGCCTCTCCCGGGACACCCTCACAGATACGCAGTATTTT.

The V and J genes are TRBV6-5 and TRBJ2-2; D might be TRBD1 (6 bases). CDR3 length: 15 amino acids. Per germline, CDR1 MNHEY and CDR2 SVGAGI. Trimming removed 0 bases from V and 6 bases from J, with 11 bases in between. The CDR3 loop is CASSYSAGESGELFF. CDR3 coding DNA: TGTGCCAGCAGTTACTCGGCAGGGGAGTCCGGGGAGCTGTTTTTT.

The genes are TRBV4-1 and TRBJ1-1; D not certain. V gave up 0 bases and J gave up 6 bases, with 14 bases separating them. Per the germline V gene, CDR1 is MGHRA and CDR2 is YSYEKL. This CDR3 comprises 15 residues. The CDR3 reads CASSQDPGYIAEAFF. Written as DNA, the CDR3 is TGCGCCAGCAGCCAAGATCCCGGGTATATAGCTGAAGCTTTCTTT.